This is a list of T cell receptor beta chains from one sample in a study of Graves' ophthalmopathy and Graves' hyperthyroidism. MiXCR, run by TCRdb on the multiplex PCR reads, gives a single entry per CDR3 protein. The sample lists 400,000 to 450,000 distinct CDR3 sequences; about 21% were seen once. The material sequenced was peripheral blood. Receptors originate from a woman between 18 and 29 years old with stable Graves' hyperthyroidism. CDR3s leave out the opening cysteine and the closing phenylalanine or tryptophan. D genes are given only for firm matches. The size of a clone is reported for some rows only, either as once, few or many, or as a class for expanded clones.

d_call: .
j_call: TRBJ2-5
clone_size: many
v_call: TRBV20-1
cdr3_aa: SARVGLQETQY

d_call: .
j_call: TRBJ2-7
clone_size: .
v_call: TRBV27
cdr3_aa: ASSLEPSRSREQY

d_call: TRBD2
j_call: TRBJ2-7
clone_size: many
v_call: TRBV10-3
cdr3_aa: AISESDRGEPYEQY

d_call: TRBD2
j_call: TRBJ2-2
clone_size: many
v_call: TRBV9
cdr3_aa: ASSVDLAGPNTGELF

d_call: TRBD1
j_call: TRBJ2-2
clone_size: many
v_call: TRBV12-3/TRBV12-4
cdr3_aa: ASSLATGGTGELV

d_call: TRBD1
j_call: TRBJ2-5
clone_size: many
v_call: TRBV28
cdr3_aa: AGSLRRTGREETQY

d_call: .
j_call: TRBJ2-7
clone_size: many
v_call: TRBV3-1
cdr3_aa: ASSQRESTYEQY

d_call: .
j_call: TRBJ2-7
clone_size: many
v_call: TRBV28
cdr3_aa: ATLQQRWGEQY

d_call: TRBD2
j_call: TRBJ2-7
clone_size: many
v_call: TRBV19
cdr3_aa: ASSIGTSGSYDEQY

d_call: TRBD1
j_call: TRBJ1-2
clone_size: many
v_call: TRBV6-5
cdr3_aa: ASSLQGAIYGYT

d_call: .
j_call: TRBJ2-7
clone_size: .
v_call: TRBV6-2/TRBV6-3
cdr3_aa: ASRIPGRISYEQY

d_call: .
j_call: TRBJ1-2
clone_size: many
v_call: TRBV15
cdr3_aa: ATSREGQVPLGYT

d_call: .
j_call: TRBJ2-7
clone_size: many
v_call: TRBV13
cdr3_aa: ASSFAPYEQY

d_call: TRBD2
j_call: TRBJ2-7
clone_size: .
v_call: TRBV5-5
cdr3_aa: ASSWTSGNSYEQY

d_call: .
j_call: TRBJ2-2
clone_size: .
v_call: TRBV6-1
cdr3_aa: ASSQPRGSSTGELF

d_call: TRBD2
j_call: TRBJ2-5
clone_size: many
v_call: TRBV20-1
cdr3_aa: SARDPLAGVRETQY

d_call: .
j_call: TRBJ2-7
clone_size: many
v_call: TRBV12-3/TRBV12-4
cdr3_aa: ASSYTGTYEQY

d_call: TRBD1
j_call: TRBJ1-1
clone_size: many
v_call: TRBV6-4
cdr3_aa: ANSVFSGGVRDTEAF

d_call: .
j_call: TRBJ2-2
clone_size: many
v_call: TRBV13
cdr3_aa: ASSLVATPRTGELF

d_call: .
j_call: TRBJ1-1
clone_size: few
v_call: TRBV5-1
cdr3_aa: ASSLEGSMNTEAF

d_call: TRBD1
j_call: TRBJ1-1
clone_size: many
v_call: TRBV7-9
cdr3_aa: ASRFPQGAKVEAF

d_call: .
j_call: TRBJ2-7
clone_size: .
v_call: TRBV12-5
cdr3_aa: ASGLSGFYEQY

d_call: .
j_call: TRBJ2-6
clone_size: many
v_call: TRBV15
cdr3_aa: ATSRDPGTGANVLT

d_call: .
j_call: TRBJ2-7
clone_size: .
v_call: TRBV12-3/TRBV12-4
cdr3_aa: ASSLGKRIYEQY

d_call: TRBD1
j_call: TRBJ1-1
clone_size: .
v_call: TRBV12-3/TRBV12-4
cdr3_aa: ASSPRGGRSGTEAF

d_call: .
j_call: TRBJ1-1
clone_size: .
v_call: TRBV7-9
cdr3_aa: ASSPGWQYSTEAF

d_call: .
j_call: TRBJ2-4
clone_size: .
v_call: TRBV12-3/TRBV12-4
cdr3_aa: ASSPAKNIKY

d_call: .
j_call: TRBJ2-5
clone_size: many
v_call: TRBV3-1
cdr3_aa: ASSRDSAAAGTQY

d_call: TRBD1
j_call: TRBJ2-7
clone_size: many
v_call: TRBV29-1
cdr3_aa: SVRQGAYEQY

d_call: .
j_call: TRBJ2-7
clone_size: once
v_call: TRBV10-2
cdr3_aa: ASSGDLNYEQY

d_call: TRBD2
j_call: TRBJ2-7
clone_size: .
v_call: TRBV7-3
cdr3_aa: ASSLSLGGEQY

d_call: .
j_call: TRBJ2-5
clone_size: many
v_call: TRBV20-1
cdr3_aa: SASHLTGPQETQY

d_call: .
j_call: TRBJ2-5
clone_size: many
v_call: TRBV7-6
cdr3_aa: ASTQEMAAQETQY

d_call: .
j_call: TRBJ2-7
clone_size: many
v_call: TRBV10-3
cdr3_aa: AISSVRVLRLHEQY

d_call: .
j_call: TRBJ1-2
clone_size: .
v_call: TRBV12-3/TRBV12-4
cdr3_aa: ASSLGLPVHGYT